The clone carrying this TCR beta chain has more than one count but fewer than ten. This entry comes from a study of T cells in Graves' hyperthyroidism and ophthalmopathy. CDR1 SGHTS and CDR2 YDEGEE come from the germline V gene. Trimming removed 1 base at V and 5 bases at J, with 9 bases between. CDR3 length: 13 amino acids. Cells are PBMCs isolated from roughly 9.3 ml of fresh blood. Amplification of TCR beta CDR3 regions used RNA as the template. TCR CDR3 underwent first-round RT-PCR with the HTBI primer set. MiXCR, run by TCRdb on the multiplex PCR reads, gives a single entry per CDR3 protein. The sample carries about 400,000 distinct CDR3 sequences, about 15% recorded once.

This chain links TRBV5-8 with TRBJ1-2; D remains unclear. The receptor comes from a man between 18 and 35 years old with Graves' ophthalmopathy. Sequences were obtained from blood. The CDR3 DNA sequence: TGTGCCAGCAGCTTGTATCAGGAGTATGGCTACACCTTC. It translates to CASSLYQEYGYTF.